This T cell receptor beta chain was sequenced for a study of T cell therapy after organ transplantation. Background on the study: Across 2 to 6 intravenous infusions, patients got a median of 1.92 x 10^8 CMV-specific T cells. Blood for the long-term post-therapy sample came 20 to 29 weeks after therapy.

General observations from the study: Few nonresponder expansions may reflect low coverage from poor CD8+ yield. Effects of concurrent antirejection and antiviral medications were not evaluable.

This CDR3 contains 18 residues. Losses at the gene ends were 4 bases for V and 4 bases for J; bases not matched to a gene: 16. Germline V gene lookup returns CDR1 SEHNR and CDR2 FQNEAQ (reference sequence). In regard to this clone: The antigen is unknown.

Time point meaning: 20-29 weeks after completion of therapy. Clones were sequenced by immunoSEQ multiplex PCR, and TCRdb holds only the in-frame ones, with some missing. The sample holds over a thousand clones, about two thirds seen once. The source material was CD8+ T cells from blood, sampled after autologous CMV-specific T cell therapy. This TCR was recovered from a human patient who had received a solid organ transplant and had CMV disease. Some T cells may be graft donor cells. This chain uses TRBV7-9 with TRBJ1-3; 7 nucleotides line up with TRBD1. CDR3 in amino acids: CASSSPPTLQGSGNTIYF. The CDR3 bases are TGTGCCAGCAGCTCCCCCCCCACTTTACAGGGGTCCGGAAACACCATATATTTT.